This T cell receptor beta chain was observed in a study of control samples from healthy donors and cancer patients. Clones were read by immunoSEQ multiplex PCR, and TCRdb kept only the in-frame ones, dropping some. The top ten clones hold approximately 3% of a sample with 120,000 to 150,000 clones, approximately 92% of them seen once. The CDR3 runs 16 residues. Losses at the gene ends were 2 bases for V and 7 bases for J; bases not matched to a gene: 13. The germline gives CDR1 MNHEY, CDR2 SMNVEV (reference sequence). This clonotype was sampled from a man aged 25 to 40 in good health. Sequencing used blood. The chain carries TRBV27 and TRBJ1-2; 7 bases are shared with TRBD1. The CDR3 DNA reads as TGTGCCAGCAGTTTAGGACAGAGGAACAGGGGAAGTGGCTACACCTTC. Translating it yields CASSLGQRNRGSGYTF.